What follows are 21 T cell receptor beta chains derived from one specimen sequenced in a study of OX40 agonist ivuxolimab in advanced cancers. Repertoires were generated with immunoSEQ multiplex PCR, while TCRdb's copy carries only in-frame clones and drops some. This table holds about 33,000 clones, 60% to 75% found once. Sequencing was performed on CD4+ or CD8+ T cells sorted from blood, taken in a trial of the OX40 agonist ivuxolimab. The receptors originated from an adult with an advanced solid tumor such as melanoma, head and neck, liver or kidney cancer.

V usage is TRBV11-2 and J usage is TRBJ1-1; D remains unclear. The CDR3 contains 13 residues. V lost 2 bases and J 0 bases, leaving 4 bases between the germline ends. CDR1 is SGHAT, CDR2 FQNNGV, per germline. Here the CDR3 DNA reads TGTGCCAGCAGCTTAAGGTTGAACACTGAAGCTTTCTTT. Its protein is CASSLRLNTEAFF.

The rearrangement links TRBV29-1 to TRBJ1-2; no reliable D call. Germline lookup yields CDR1 SQVTM and CDR2 ANQGSEA. Trimming cost V 1 base and J 0 bases, with 12 bases left between them. The CDR3 is 15 amino acids. The DNA for the CDR3 is TGCAGCGTTGAAGTCATGAGGAACGCTAACTATGGCTACACCTTC. This translates into CSVEVMRNANYGYTF.

Comment on this clone: Other DNA sequences from this sample encode an identical CDR3 as well. V gene TRBV27 combines with J gene TRBJ1-1; no reliable D call. The CDR3 sequence is 15 residues long. Germline CDR1 reads MNHEY; CDR2 reads SMNVEV (reference sequence). Between the trimmed V and J ends, which lost 2 bases and 0 bases, there was a span of 10 bases. CDR3 amino acids: CASSLRPPLNTEAFF. In nucleotides, the CDR3 is TGTGCCAGCAGTTTACGGCCGCCTTTGAACACTGAAGCTTTCTTT.

The chain joins TRBV10-3 to TRBJ2-1; TRBD1 matches at 8 bases. CDR3 length equals 15 residues. Germline CDR1 reads ENHRY; CDR2 reads SYGVKD. Trimming cost V 2 bases and J 8 bases; bases outside gene matches: 8. The CDR3 is CAISEAAQGAHEQFF. DNA for the CDR3: TGTGCCATCAGTGAGGCGGCCCAGGGGGCCCATGAGCAGTTCTTC.

A few counts support this clone. The chain uses TRBV4-1 and TRBJ1-3; perhaps TRBD1 as D (6 bases). Trimming took off 2 bases at V and 8 bases at J, with 13 bases between the two ends. The germline CDR1 and CDR2 sequences are MGHRA and YSYEKL. The CDR3 runs to 14 residues. For the CDR3, the DNA is TGCGCCAGCAGCCAACAGGGGACGGGGTACACCATATATTTT. It codes for CASSQQGTGYTIYF.

The chain uses TRBV2 and TRBJ1-5; TRBD1 agrees at 9 bases. CDR3 length equals 14 residues. V shed 6 bases, J shed 7 bases, and the junction held 7 bases outside the gene matches. Germline V gene lookup returns CDR1 SNHLY and CDR2 FYNNEI. As DNA, the CDR3 is TGTGCCAGCAGAATACAGGGGGCGAGGCAGCCCCAGCATTTT. Translation: CASRIQGARQPQHF.

The chain has TRBV10-2 and TRBJ1-2, with D perhaps matching TRBD1 (5 bases). This CDR3 spans 12 amino acids. Trimming left V 7 bases short and J 3 bases short, with 9 bases between. Per germline, CDR1 WSHSY and CDR2 SAAADI. The CDR3 DNA is TGCGCCAGCAAGGCGGGGGACTATGGCTACACCTTC. Its protein product is CASKAGDYGYTF.

V gene TRBV29-1 combines with J gene TRBJ1-3, with D tentatively TRBD1 (5 bases). Germline assignment: CDR1 SQVTM and CDR2 ANQGSEA. Trimming removed 4 bases from V and 8 bases from J, with 9 bases in between. This CDR3 spans 11 amino acids. The CDR3 sequence: CSVVGGYTIYF. CDR3 in DNA: TGCAGCGTTGTCGGGGGATACACCATATATTTT.

The chain links TRBV5-1 to TRBJ2-7; tentatively, D is TRBD1 or TRBD2 (6 bases each). Germline V gives CDR1 SGHRS, CDR2 YFSETQ. The CDR3 is 13 residues long. Trimming removed 4 bases from V and 6 bases from J, with 14 bases in between. The CDR3 reads CASSQWGAGEQYF. The CDR3 DNA is TGCGCCAGCAGCCAATGGGGGGCTGGCGAGCAGTACTTC.

There are a few counts of this clone. One end of the junction does not line up with germline, which may come from a read error. This chain connects TRBV9 to TRBJ1-6; D remains ambiguous. Germline CDR1 reads SGDLS; CDR2 reads YYNGEE. The CDR3 loop spans 13 amino acids. DNA of the CDR3: TGTGCCAGCAGCGTCTTATATAGTTCACCCCTCCACTTT. Encoded protein: CASSVLYSSPLHF.

The chain uses TRBV6-6 and TRBJ1-1; no firm D call. There are 11 residues in the CDR3. Germline CDR1 and CDR2: MNHNY and SVGAGI (reference sequence). V was cut by 8 bases and J by 0 bases, with 4 bases left in between. CDR3 in DNA: TGTGCCAGCTTGCTGAACACTGAAGCTTTCTTT. It is translated as CASLLNTEAFF.

The chain's CDR3 is CASSPGTGLYQQYF. The CDR3 DNA sequence: TGCGCCAGCAGTCCCGGGACAGGGCTATACCAGCAGTACTTC. V usage is TRBV5-1 and J usage is TRBJ2-7; 9 nucleotides align to TRBD1. There are 14 residues in the CDR3. V lost 5 bases, J lost 8 bases, and 11 bases stayed unmatched. The germline gives CDR1 SGHRS, CDR2 YFSETQ.

This clone has just a few counts. This chain connects TRBV14 to TRBJ2-1; D perhaps matches TRBD2 (5 bases). The CDR3 runs 13 residues. V was pared by 7 bases and J by 0 bases, with 7 bases between. Germline V gene data show CDR1 as SGHDN and CDR2 as FVKESK. The CDR3 sequence is CASTGYSYNEQFF. CDR3 in DNA: TGTGCCAGCACGGGATACTCCTACAATGAGCAGTTCTTC.

This rearrangement joins TRBV2 to TRBJ1-2; D is possibly TRBD1 (5 bases). Germline V gene lookup returns CDR1 SNHLY and CDR2 FYNNEI. The CDR3 consists of 13 residues. The ends were cut back, 9 bases at V and 0 bases at J, with 11 bases in the middle. CDR3 protein: CARLDISNYGYTF. CDR3 in DNA: TGTGCCAGACTGGACATTTCTAACTATGGCTACACCTTC.

The chain joins TRBV9 to TRBJ1-2, with TRBD1 as a possible D gene (6 bases). This CDR3 contains 14 residues. Germline V gene sequence: CDR1 SGDLS, CDR2 YYNGEE. Trimming stripped 1 base from V and 7 bases from J, with 14 bases between. The CDR3 DNA reads TGTGCCAGCAGCGTATCACAGGGTACCGGTGGCTACACCTTC. As protein: CASSVSQGTGGYTF. The complete variable domain, with remaining parts taken from reference TRBV9 and TRBJ1-2, reads DSGVTQTPKHLITATGQRVTLRCSPRSGDLSVYWYQQSLDQGLQFLIQYYNGEERAKGNILERFSAQQFPDLHSELNLSSLELGDSALYFCASSVSQGTGGYTFGSGTRLTVV.

The chain couples TRBV29-1 to TRBJ2-3; D gene uncertain. Deletions cut 2 bases from V and 5 bases from J, with 11 bases between. The CDR3 runs 13 residues. Germline V gene data show CDR1 as SQVTM and CDR2 as ANQGSEA. The CDR3 loop is CSVEPQRGDTQYF. The CDR3, as DNA: TGCAGCGTTGAACCTCAGCGAGGAGATACGCAGTATTTT.

The chain has TRBV19 and TRBJ1-2, with D uncertain. Looked up from germline, CDR1 is LNHDA and CDR2 is SQIVND (reference sequence). This CDR3 region has 14 residues. V lost 7 bases and J lost 0, with 12 bases in between. The CDR3 sequence: CASTSPLANYGYTF. The CDR3 DNA sequence: TGTGCCAGTACCAGCCCGCTTGCTAACTATGGCTACACCTTC. The whole variable domain, remainder taken from reference TRBV19 and TRBJ1-2, is DGGITQSPKYLFRKEGQNVTLSCEQNLNHDAMYWYRQDPGQGLRLIYYSQIVNDFQKGDIAEGYSVSREKKESFPLTVTSAQKNPTAFYLCASTSPLANYGYTFGSGTRLTVV.

J is TRBJ2-3 and V is TRBV10-3; 13 nucleotides line up with TRBD2. The germline gives CDR1 ENHRY, CDR2 SYGVKD. The CDR3 contains 16 residues. Losses at the gene ends were 6 bases for V and 2 bases for J; bases not matched to a gene: 5. CDR3 nucleotides: TGTGCCATCAGCTCGGGACTAGCGGGGCCCACAGATACGCAGTATTTT. This encodes CAISSGLAGPTDTQYF.

The chain joins TRBV5-8 to TRBJ1-3; D remains ambiguous. Trimming removed 2 bases from V and 0 bases from J, with 9 bases in between. From germline, CDR1 is SGHTS and CDR2 YDEGEE. This CDR3 comprises 15 residues. The CDR3 DNA is TGTGCCAGCAGCTTAACCACTTACTCTGGAAACACCATATATTTT. It yields the protein CASSLTTYSGNTIYF.

This clone was seen a few times. The chain has TRBV4-2 and TRBJ1-2; D is possibly TRBD1 (5 bases). With 0 bases removed from V and 8 bases from J, the gap between germline ends came to 10 bases. Germline V lookup: CDR1 LGHNA, CDR2 YNFKEQ. This CDR3 contains 13 residues. For the CDR3, the DNA is TGTGCCAGCAGCCAAGATAGGGGTGAGGGCTACACCTTC. Translation gives CASSQDRGEGYTF.

The CDR3: CASSLDSSEAFF. The CDR3 DNA reads as TGTGCCAGCAGTTTAGACAGCTCTGAAGCTTTCTTT. V is TRBV2 and J is TRBJ1-1, with a weak D call TRBD1 (5 bases). The V gene lost 5 bases and the J gene lost 6 bases, with 10 bases spanning the gap. The CDR3 is 12 residues long. The germline V gene encodes CDR1 SNHLY and CDR2 FYNNEI.